Listed here is a single T cell receptor beta chain. Sequenced by immunoSEQ multiplex PCR; TCRdb stores in-frame clones only, minus some. Found here are 60,000 to 95,000 clones, about nine tenths of them singletons; the top ten hold 0.35% to 0.45%. This specimen comes from a study of technical replicates of blood from a few donors. This TCR came from a human donor in good health. Some clones in this sample may be carry-over from other donors' samples. Sequencing was carried out using T cells isolated from PBMCs.

The CDR3 DNA follows: TGCGCCAGCAGCCGAAGGACACCGGGACAGCTTGATCGGGAGCAGTACTTC. Amino acid sequence: CASSRRTPGQLDREQYF. This chain uses TRBV5-1 with TRBJ2-7; 7 positions match TRBD1. J lost 7 bases, V lost 4 bases, and 20 bases had no gene match. The germline gives CDR1 SGHRS, CDR2 YFSETQ. CDR3 length equals 17 residues.